Following are 21 T cell receptor beta chains from one sample sequenced in a study of long-term antiretroviral therapy in people with HIV. At survey level, the immunoSEQ assay was run in its v3.0 version. Some clones are missing from TCRdb's copy, which holds only in-frame ones; the method was immunoSEQ multiplex PCR. The sample shows 25,000 to 35,000 clones, around 96% of them seen only once. The sequencing here drew on unsorted PBMCs, taken about 6.6 years after starting antiretroviral therapy. These receptors all stem from a man aged 30 to 39 with HIV.

CDR3 loop: CASSSRTGYEKLFF. CDR3 bases: TGTGCCAGCAGTTCCAGGACAGGGTATGAAAAACTGTTTTTT. V and J are TRBV7-9 and TRBJ1-4, with 8 bases identical to TRBD1. V gave up 6 bases and J gave up 6 bases; unmatched junction bases: 6. CDR1 and CDR2 from the germline V gene are SEHNR and FQNEAQ (reference sequence). The CDR3 length is 14 residues.

With respect to this clone: Germline is not matched at one junction end, which may reflect a read error. The rearrangement joins TRBV27 to TRBJ2-2, with 8 bases lining up with TRBD1. The CDR3 runs 15 residues. Per germline, CDR1 MNHEY and CDR2 SMNVEV (reference sequence). As DNA, the CDR3 is TGTGCCAGCCGATCGTGGACAGGGAACGCCGGGGAGCTGTTTTTT. Translated, it gives CASRSWTGNAGELFF.

The rearrangement joins TRBV12-5 to TRBJ1-6; unclear D gene. The CDR3 is 14 amino acids. Trimming removed 3 bases from V and 7 bases from J, with 10 bases in between. CDR1 and CDR2 from the germline V gene are LGHNT and FRNRAP. This CDR3 is CASGLGGENSPLHF. The DNA of the CDR3 is TGTGCTAGTGGTTTAGGTGGGGAAAATTCACCCCTCCACTTT.

The rearrangement uses TRBV5-8 and TRBJ2-5; no reliable D call. Germline V gives CDR1 SGHTS, CDR2 YDEGEE. This CDR3 comprises 14 residues. The germline V and J ends were trimmed by 5 bases and 5 bases, with 16 bases remaining between them. The CDR3 loop is CASSEPGPRETQYF. The CDR3 DNA sequence: TGTGCCAGCAGTGAGCCGGGCCCGAGGGAGACCCAGTACTTC.

This rearrangement joins TRBV6-5 to TRBJ2-1; 9 bases agree with TRBD2. CDR1 MNHEY and CDR2 SVGAGI come from the germline V gene. The CDR3 sequence is 15 residues long. The V segment lost 6 bases and the J segment 8 bases; nucleotides outside the gene matches: 11. This chain's CDR3 is CASRTTTSGGDEQFF. CDR3 bases: TGTGCCAGCAGAACGACGACTAGCGGAGGGGATGAGCAGTTCTTC.

The chain combines TRBV7-2 with TRBJ2-3; 8 bases align to TRBD2. Trimming removed 5 bases from V and 4 bases from J; junction bases left unmatched: 14. Germline V gene data show CDR1 as SGHTA and CDR2 as FQGNSA. This CDR3 has 17 residues. The CDR3 region is CASSRGGRGGRSDTQYF. The CDR3 DNA reads as TGTGCCAGCAGCAGGGGTGGACGGGGGGGCCGGTCAGATACGCAGTATTTT.

The V call is TRBV15, the J call TRBJ1-4, with D unresolved. The CDR3 is made up of 15 amino acids. Germline CDR1 and CDR2: LNHNV and YYDKDF (reference sequence). Trimming shortened V by 5 bases and J by 1 base, and 11 bases separated the two germline ends. CDR3 protein: CATSPREGTNEKLFF. CDR3 coding DNA: TGTGCCACCAGCCCGCGGGAAGGAACTAATGAAAAACTGTTTTTT.

The J gene is TRBJ1-1, the V gene TRBV4-3; possible D gene TRBD1, 5 bases. The germline CDR1 and CDR2 sequences are LGHNA and YSLEER. The CDR3 consists of 15 residues. Between the trimmed V and J ends, which lost 0 bases and 5 bases, there was a span of 13 bases. The chain's CDR3 is CASSQDRVGGTEAFF. The DNA of the CDR3 is TGCGCCAGCAGCCAAGACAGGGTTGGGGGGACTGAAGCTTTCTTT.

This chain connects TRBV11-2 to TRBJ2-7; TRBD1 aligns across 8 bases. The trim removed 0 bases at V and 2 bases at J, leaving 3 bases unmatched. CDR1 SGHAT and CDR2 FQNNGV come from the germline V gene. This CDR3 is built from 15 residues. This CDR3 is CASSLDGDRTYEQYF. In DNA form, the CDR3 reads TGTGCCAGCAGCTTAGATGGGGACAGGACCTACGAGCAGTACTTC.

V and J are TRBV5-4 and TRBJ2-7, with D tentatively TRBD1 or TRBD2 (5 bases each). V lost 4 bases, J lost 5 bases, and 19 bases lay in between. Per germline, CDR1 SGHNT and CDR2 YYREEE (reference sequence). The CDR3 spans 15 residues. CDR3 protein: CASSNAGTARDEQYF. Here the CDR3 DNA reads TGTGCCAGCAGCAACGCCGGGACCGCCAGGGACGAGCAGTACTTC.

The genes are TRBV5-5 and TRBJ1-3; D might be TRBD1 (6 bases). V was clipped by 5 bases and J by 0 bases, with 12 bases between them. Germline values: CDR1 SGHKS, CDR2 YYEKEE (reference sequence). This CDR3 has 15 residues. This chain's CDR3 is CASSSGQSSGNTIYF. CDR3 nucleotide sequence: TGTGCCAGCAGTTCAGGACAGAGCTCTGGAAACACCATATATTTT.

The chain combines TRBV2 with TRBJ2-7, with D possibly TRBD1 on 5 matching bases. Trimming cost V 7 bases and J 5 bases, with 18 bases left between them. Per germline, CDR1 SNHLY and CDR2 FYNNEI. The CDR3 contains 14 residues. CDR3 protein: CASTSKGYADEQYF. CDR3 DNA: TGTGCCAGCACTTCCAAGGGGTACGCCGACGAGCAGTACTTC.

The chain is built from TRBV4-3 and TRBJ1-3; D ambiguous. Per germline, CDR1 LGHNA and CDR2 YSLEER. CDR3 size: 16 residues. V gave up 0 bases and J gave up 0 bases, with 9 bases separating them. In nucleotides, the CDR3 is TGCGCCAGCAGCCAAGAAAGGCAGAGCTCTGGAAACACCATATATTTT. Translated: CASSQERQSSGNTIYF.

This CDR3 reads CASNVLQTGGITGELFF. For the CDR3, the DNA is TGTGCCAGCAACGTACTACAGACAGGGGGCATCACCGGGGAGCTGTTTTTT. The chain joins TRBV7-9 to TRBJ2-2, with TRBD1 matching over 10 bases. The CDR3 is made up of 17 amino acids. The V and J ends lost 7 bases and 4 bases, in that order; junction bases with no gene match: 12. CDR1 SEHNR and CDR2 FQNEAQ come from the germline V gene (reference sequence).

This clone has more than one count but fewer than ten. V gene TRBV21-1 combines with J gene TRBJ1-1; no check of the table's D call, TRBD1, against the DNA was made. TRBV21-1 is a recognized pseudogene. The CDR3 covers 12 residues. The CDR3 DNA reads TGTGCCAGGAACAGGGGGAACACTGAAGCTTTCTTT. Amino acid sequence: CARNRGNTEAFF.

V and J are TRBV19 and TRBJ1-1; D call uncertain. Germline assignment: CDR1 LNHDA and CDR2 SQIVND (reference sequence). This CDR3 region has 13 residues. The ends were cut back, 7 bases at V and 1 base at J, with 10 bases in the middle. CDR3 sequence: CASTGRENTEAFF. The CDR3 DNA follows: TGTGCCAGTACTGGGAGGGAGAACACTGAAGCTTTCTTT.

CDR3 bases: TGTGCCAGCAGTTTTACGGCAGGCTCCAACTATGGCTACACCTTC. Translation: CASSFTAGSNYGYTF. This rearrangement joins TRBV27 to TRBJ1-2; D is unresolved. Trimming cost V 3 bases and J 2 bases, with 13 bases left between them. Germline loops: CDR1 MNHEY, CDR2 SMNVEV (reference sequence). The CDR3 is made up of 15 amino acids.

This clone was detected only once. V and J are TRBV10-3 and TRBJ1-2; TRBD1 might be the D (5 bases). This CDR3 comprises 17 residues. Germline lookup yields CDR1 ENHRY and CDR2 SYGVKD. V gave up 8 bases and J gave up 3 bases, with 25 bases separating them. The CDR3 DNA follows: TGTGCCATCTCACCGCGGGGGGGGACCCTGGGGGACTATGGCTACACCTTC. Amino acids: CAISPRGGTLGDYGYTF.

CDR3: CAWREREWYEQYF. Written as DNA, the CDR3 is TGTGCCTGGAGGGAGCGGGAGTGGTACGAGCAGTACTTC. The chain couples TRBV30 to TRBJ2-7, with 8 bases that match TRBD2. J was trimmed by 4 bases and V by 3 bases; bases with no gene match: 5. There are 13 residues in the CDR3. Looked up from germline, CDR1 is GTSNPN and CDR2 is SVGIG (reference sequence).

The chain uses TRBV11-3 and TRBJ2-1, with TRBD2 as a possible D gene (6 bases). Germline assignment: CDR1 SGHNT and CDR2 YENEEA. V lost 5 bases and J 8 bases, leaving 16 bases between the germline ends. The CDR3 consists of 14 residues. The CDR3 protein is CASSPPGGVHEQFF. Here the CDR3 DNA reads TGTGCCAGCAGCCCCCCCGGAGGGGTACATGAGCAGTTCTTC.

This chain connects TRBV9 to TRBJ1-1, with D possibly being TRBD1 (5 bases). The CDR3 is made up of 15 amino acids. V was clipped by 0 bases and J by 1 base, with 10 bases between them. The germline V gene encodes CDR1 SGDLS and CDR2 YYNGEE. This CDR3 is CASSVGVGPNTEAFF. As DNA, the CDR3 is TGTGCCAGCAGCGTAGGAGTGGGGCCGAACACTGAAGCTTTCTTT. Full variable domain (rest looked up from reference TRBV9 and TRBJ1-1): DSGVTQTPKHLITATGQRVTLRCSPRSGDLSVYWYQQSLDQGLQFLIQYYNGEERAKGNILERFSAQQFPDLHSELNLSSLELGDSALYFCASSVGVGPNTEAFFGQGTRLTVV.